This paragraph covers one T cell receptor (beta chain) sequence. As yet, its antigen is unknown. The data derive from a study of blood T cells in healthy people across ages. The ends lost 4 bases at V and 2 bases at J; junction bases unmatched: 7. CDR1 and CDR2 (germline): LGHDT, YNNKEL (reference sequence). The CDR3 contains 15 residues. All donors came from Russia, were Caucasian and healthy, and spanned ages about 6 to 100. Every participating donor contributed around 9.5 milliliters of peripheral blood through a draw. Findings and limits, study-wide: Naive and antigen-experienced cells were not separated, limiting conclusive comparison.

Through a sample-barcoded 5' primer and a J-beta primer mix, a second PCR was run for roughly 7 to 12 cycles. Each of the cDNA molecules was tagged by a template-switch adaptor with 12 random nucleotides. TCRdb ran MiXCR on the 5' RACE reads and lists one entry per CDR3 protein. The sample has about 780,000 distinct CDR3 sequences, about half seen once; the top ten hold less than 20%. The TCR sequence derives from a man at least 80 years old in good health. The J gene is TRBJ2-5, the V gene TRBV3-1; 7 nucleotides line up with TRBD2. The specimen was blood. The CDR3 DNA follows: TGTGCCAGCAGCCCTGACGGGGGGACGCAAGAGACCCAGTACTTC. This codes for CASSPDGGTQETQYF.